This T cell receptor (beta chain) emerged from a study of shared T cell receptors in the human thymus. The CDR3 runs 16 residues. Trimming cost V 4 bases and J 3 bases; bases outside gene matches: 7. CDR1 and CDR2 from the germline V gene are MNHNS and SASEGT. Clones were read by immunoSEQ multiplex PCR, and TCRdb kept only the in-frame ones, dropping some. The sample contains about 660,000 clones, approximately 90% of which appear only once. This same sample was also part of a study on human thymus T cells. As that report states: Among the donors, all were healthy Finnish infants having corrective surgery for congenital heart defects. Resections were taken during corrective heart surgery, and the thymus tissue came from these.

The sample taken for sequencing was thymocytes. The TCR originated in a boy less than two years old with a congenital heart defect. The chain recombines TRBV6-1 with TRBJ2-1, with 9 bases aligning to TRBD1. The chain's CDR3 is CASSAPGTGNYNEQFF. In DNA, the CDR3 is TGTGCCAGCAGTGCTCCCGGGACAGGGAACTACAATGAGCAGTTCTTC.